The 8 T cell receptor beta chains below were found in one sample sequenced in a study of patients and donors after allogeneic stem cell transplantation. TCRdb re-analysed the RT-PCR reads in MiXCR, keeping a single row per CDR3 protein. The table lists approximately 1,500 distinct CDR3 sequences, 22% of them singletons. Source material: blood, either unsorted or a sorted T cell fraction (not recorded which). These receptors were collected from a human donor who was either an allogeneic HSCT recipient or a stem cell or donor lymphocyte infusion donor (not recorded which). It is not recorded whose cells these are; they may come from a transplant donor.

The count of this clonotype is one. The chain couples TRBV5-1 to TRBJ2-3; 7 nucleotides match TRBD1. The germline V gene encodes CDR1 SGHRS and CDR2 YFSETQ. V lost 4 bases and J lost 4; bases outside the gene matches: 3. The CDR3 runs to 13 residues. CDR3 sequence (DNA): TGCGCCAGCAGCACCGACAGGGCAGATACGCAGTATTTT. It codes for CASSTDRADTQYF.

V and J are TRBV9 and TRBJ2-5, with TRBD1 matching 9 bases. V was pared by 7 bases and J by 5 bases, with 12 bases of the junction left unmatched. Germline V gene data show CDR1 as SGDLS and CDR2 as YYNGEE. The CDR3 is 15 residues long. The chain's CDR3 is CASAPRDRVTETQYF. CDR3 bases: TGTGCCAGCGCGCCAAGGGACAGGGTCACGGAGACCCAGTACTTC.

This clonotype occurred a few times. V is TRBV7-2 and J is TRBJ2-3; D gene uncertain. This CDR3 has 14 residues. Germline V gives CDR1 SGHTA, CDR2 FQGNSA. V gave up 1 base and J gave up 6 bases, with 11 bases separating them. Here the CDR3 DNA reads TGTGCCAGCAGCTTAGATGTGGGTGTGGATACGCAGTATTTT. Protein product: CASSLDVGVDTQYF.

This clonotype was observed a handful of times. The chain recombines TRBV6-1 with TRBJ1-2, with TRBD1 identical over 11 bases. The CDR3 is 14 residues long. Losses at the gene ends were 7 bases for V and 8 bases for J; bases not matched to a gene: 9. The germline V gene has CDR1 MNHNS and CDR2 SASEGT. CDR3 in amino acids: CASTPGQGAGGYTF. In nucleotides, the CDR3 is TGTGCCAGCACCCCAGGACAGGGGGCTGGAGGCTACACCTTC.

The V call is TRBV15, the J call TRBJ2-3; no definite D call. The CDR3 has 14 amino acids. Germline V gives CDR1 LNHNV, CDR2 YYDKDF (reference sequence). The V and J ends lost 1 base and 0 bases respectively, with 5 bases between them. The CDR3, as DNA: TGTGCCACCAGCAGAGCGTACAGCACAGATACGCAGTATTTT. Amino acid sequence: CATSRAYSTDTQYF.

In nucleotides, the CDR3 is TGTGCCAGCAGCCGTCACGGGGGGCAAGAGACCCAGTACTTC. Residues: CASSRHGGQETQYF. The gene calls are TRBV11-1 and TRBJ2-5; 7 bases align to TRBD2. The CDR3 runs 14 residues. V lost 5 bases and J lost 2; bases outside the gene matches: 5. Looked up from germline, CDR1 is SGHAT and CDR2 is FQDESV (reference sequence).

This chain uses TRBV29-1 with TRBJ1-2; D gene ambiguous. Trimming removed 3 bases from V and 11 bases from J, with 4 bases in between. CDR1 is SQVTM and CDR2 is ANQGSEA in the germline V gene. There are 8 residues in the CDR3. This chain's CDR3 is CSVDVYTF. The CDR3 DNA reads as TGCAGCGTTGATGTATACACCTTC.

The DNA of the CDR3 is TGTGCCAGCAGCTTTGCCTCAAGAGTCAACGAGCAGTACTTC. Translating gives CASSFASRVNEQYF. This chain connects TRBV7-2 to TRBJ2-7, with D hard to call. The CDR3 has 14 amino acids. The V end was cut by 3 bases, the J end by 5 bases, with 14 bases between. Germline CDR1 is SGHTA and CDR2 is FQGNSA.